This T cell receptor beta chain was captured by sequencing in a study of T cells in Graves' hyperthyroidism and ophthalmopathy. Study-level findings and limits: Blood also contained most expanded thyroid clonotypes above 0.001. Classification by a 13 V-J model distinguished ophthalmopathy from stable hyperthyroidism.

This clonotype came up many times. Its cognate antigen is unknown. TCR beta CDR3 sequences were amplified from RNA transcripts. In the first-round RT-PCR of the TCR CDR3, the HTBI primer set was used. TCRdb redid the calling of the multiplex PCR reads with MiXCR, one entry per CDR3 protein. The sample carries 300,000 to 350,000 distinct CDR3 sequences, roughly 13% recorded once. With 3 bases removed from V and 3 bases from J, the gap between germline ends came to 12 bases. Germline assignment: CDR1 SNHLY and CDR2 FYNNEI. CDR3 length: 14 amino acids. PBMCs were obtained from 9 to 10 ml fresh peripheral blood.

Material: blood. This TCR came from a woman in her twenties or thirties with Graves' hyperthyroidism. The rearrangement uses TRBV2 and TRBJ2-7; a possible D gene is TRBD2 (6 bases). CDR3: CASSDPSGVYEQYF. Here the CDR3 DNA reads TGTGCCAGCAGTGATCCCTCGGGGGTCTACGAGCAGTACTTC.